These 6 T cell receptor beta chains share one sample of origin, sequenced in a study of blood T cells in healthy people across ages. A second about 6 to 11 cycle PCR used barcoded and J-beta primers. TCRdb redid the calling of the 5' RACE reads with MiXCR, one entry per CDR3 protein. The top ten clones hold roughly 14% of a sample with about a million distinct CDR3 sequences, around two fifths of them seen once. Sequenced: blood. All receptors derive from a man aged 18 to 30 in good health.

The CDR3 reads CASSLAENTDTQYF. The DNA of the CDR3 is TGCGCCAGCAGCTTGGCGGAAAACACAGATACGCAGTATTTT. The V call is TRBV5-1, the J call TRBJ2-3; D uncertain. CDR1 is SGHRS and CDR2 is YFSETQ in the germline V gene. Between the trimmed V and J ends, which lost 0 bases and 2 bases, there was a span of 7 bases. This CDR3 is 14 amino acids long.

This clonotype was observed a few times. This sequence joins TRBV2 and TRBJ2-1; no reliable D call. With 4 bases removed from V and 1 base from J, the gap between germline ends came to 5 bases. The CDR3 consists of 13 residues. CDR1 and CDR2 (germline): SNHLY, FYNNEI. CDR3: CASSAGSYNEQFF. The CDR3 bases are TGTGCCAGCAGTGCTGGGTCCTACAATGAGCAGTTCTTC.

V and J are TRBV28 and TRBJ2-5; 7 bases line up with TRBD1. The V segment lost 5 bases and the J segment 2 bases; nucleotides outside the gene matches: 14. The CDR3 extends over 17 amino acids. Per the germline V gene, CDR1 is MDHEN and CDR2 is SYDVKM. Written as DNA, the CDR3 is TGTGCCAGCAGTCAACACTCCAACAGGGGACGACAAGAGACCCAGTACTTC. Protein sequence: CASSQHSNRGRQETQYF.

V is TRBV20-1 and J is TRBJ2-1; D possibly corresponds to TRBD2 (5 bases). The CDR3 length is 13 residues. V lost 5 bases to trimming and J lost 4 bases, with 12 bases between them. In germline, CDR1 is DFQATT, CDR2 SNEGSKA (reference sequence). CDR3 coding DNA: TGCAGTGCTTGCACGGACTGTTACAATGAGCAGTTCTTC. Residues: CSACTDCYNEQFF.

This sequence joins TRBV6-5 and TRBJ1-2; possibly TRBD1 for D (6 bases). Per germline, CDR1 MNHEY and CDR2 SVGAGI. V lost 5 bases and J lost 2, with 12 bases in between. The CDR3 contains 14 residues. CDR3 coding DNA: TGTGCCAGCAGTACGACAGGATCAAACTATGGCTACACCTTC. Its protein product is CASSTTGSNYGYTF.

V gene TRBV20-1 combines with J gene TRBJ2-5; 9 positions agree with TRBD2. CDR1 is DFQATT, CDR2 SNEGSKA, per germline (reference sequence). With V trimmed by 0 bases and J by 11 bases, 13 bases remained unmatched. The CDR3 runs to 15 residues. This CDR3 is CSARDAASGDNEQYF. DNA of the CDR3: TGCAGTGCTAGAGATGCGGCTAGCGGGGACAATGAGCAGTACTTC.